This T cell receptor beta chain stems from a study of T cells in Graves' hyperthyroidism and ophthalmopathy. The CDR3 runs 12 residues. Looked up from germline, CDR1 is DFQATT and CDR2 is SNEGSKA (reference sequence). Using RNA transcripts as the source, TCR beta CDR3 regions were amplified. The HTBI primer set served for first-round RT-PCR of the TCR CDR3. One entry per CDR3 protein results from TCRdb running MiXCR on the multiplex PCR reads. The table records approximately 360,000 distinct CDR3 sequences, more than 15% of them present only once. Newly diagnosed hyperthyroidism patients aged 18 to 65 years had disease lasting under 2 months. Exclusion criteria comprised uncontrolled infection, other autoimmune disease, pregnancy or lactation. Diagnoses used clinical symptoms, serum thyroxine and TRAb, thyroid ultrasound and orbital computed tomography. Fresh peripheral blood, more than 8 ml of it, supplied the PBMCs.

The origin of this receptor is a woman between 18 and 30 years old with Graves' hyperthyroidism that later progressed to Graves' ophthalmopathy. Sequencing used blood. The chain joins TRBV20-1 to TRBJ2-1, with no clear D. DNA for the CDR3: TGCGGCGAGCCTCTCCCAACCAATGAGCAGTTCTTC. It yields the protein CGEPLPTNEQFF.